The T cell receptor beta chain described here comes from a study of blood T cell repertoires in COVID-19. The CDR3 spans 14 residues. V was pared by 3 bases and J by 8 bases, with 16 bases between. Germline loops: CDR1 LNHDA, CDR2 SQIVND (reference sequence). Researchers sorted participants into cohorts using their self-reported clinical history. Assay used: immunoSEQ multiplex PCR; TCRdb lists only in-frame clones, some missing. The sample lists around 200,000 clones; about nine tenths were seen once. This chain connects TRBV19 to TRBJ1-2, with D possibly TRBD1 on 5 matching bases. The clonotype was recovered from a woman aged 40 to 55 with acute COVID-19. Input material: PBMCs or T cells enriched from blood (not recorded which). The CDR3: CASSIQGALYGYTF. The CDR3 nucleotides read TGTGCCAGTAGTATTCAAGGGGCCCTATACGGCTACACCTTC.